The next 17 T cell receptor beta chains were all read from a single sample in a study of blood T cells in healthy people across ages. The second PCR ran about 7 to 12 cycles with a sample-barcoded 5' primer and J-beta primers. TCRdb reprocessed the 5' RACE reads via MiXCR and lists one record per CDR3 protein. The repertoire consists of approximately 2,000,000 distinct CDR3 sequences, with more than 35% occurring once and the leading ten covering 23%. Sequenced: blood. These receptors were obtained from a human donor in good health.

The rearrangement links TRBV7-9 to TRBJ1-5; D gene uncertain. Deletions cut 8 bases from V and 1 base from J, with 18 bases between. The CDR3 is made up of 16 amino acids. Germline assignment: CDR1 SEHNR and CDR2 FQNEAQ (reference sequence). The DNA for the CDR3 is TGTGCCAGCGGCTCAACCCGAGGCGTGAGCAATCAGCCCCAGCATTTT. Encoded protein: CASGSTRGVSNQPQHF.

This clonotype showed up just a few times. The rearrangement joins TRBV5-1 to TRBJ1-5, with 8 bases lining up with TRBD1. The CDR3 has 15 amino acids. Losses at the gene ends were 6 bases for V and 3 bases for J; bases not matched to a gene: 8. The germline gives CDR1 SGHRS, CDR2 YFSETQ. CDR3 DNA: TGCGCCAGCAAGGAGGGGACAGGCCCCAATCAGCCCCAGCATTTT. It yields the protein CASKEGTGPNQPQHF. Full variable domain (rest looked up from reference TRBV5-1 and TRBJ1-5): KAGVTQTPRYLIKTRGQQVTLSCSPISGHRSVSWYQQTPGQGLQFLFEYFSETQRNKGNFPGRFSGRQFSNSRSEMNVSTLELGDSALYLCASKEGTGPNQPQHFGDGTRLSIL.

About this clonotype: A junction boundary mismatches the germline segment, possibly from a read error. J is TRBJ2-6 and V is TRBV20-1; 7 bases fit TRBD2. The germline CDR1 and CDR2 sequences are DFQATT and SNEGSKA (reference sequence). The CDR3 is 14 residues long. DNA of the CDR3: TGCAGTGCCATCGGGGGGAGTGGGGCCAACGTCCCGACTTTC. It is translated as CSAIGGSGANVPTF.

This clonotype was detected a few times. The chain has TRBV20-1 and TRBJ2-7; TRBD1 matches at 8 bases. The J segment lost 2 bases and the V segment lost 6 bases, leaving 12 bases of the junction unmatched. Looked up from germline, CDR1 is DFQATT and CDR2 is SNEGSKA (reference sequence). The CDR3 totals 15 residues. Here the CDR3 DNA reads TGCAGTGCCGACGCAAACAGGGGGTCCCCCTACGAGCAGTACTTC. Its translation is CSADANRGSPYEQYF.

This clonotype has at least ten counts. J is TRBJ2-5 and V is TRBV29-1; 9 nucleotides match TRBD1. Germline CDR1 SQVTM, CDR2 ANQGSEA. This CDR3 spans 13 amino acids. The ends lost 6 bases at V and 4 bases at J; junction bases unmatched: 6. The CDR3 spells CSVGQGRGETQYF. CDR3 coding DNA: TGCAGCGTCGGACAGGGGAGGGGAGAGACCCAGTACTTC. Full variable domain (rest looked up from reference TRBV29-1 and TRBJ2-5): SAVISQKPSRDICQRGTSLTIQCQVDSQVTMMFWYRQQPGQSLTLIATANQGSEATYESGFVIDKFPISRPNLTFSTLTVSNMSPEDSSIYLCSVGQGRGETQYFGPGTRLLVL.

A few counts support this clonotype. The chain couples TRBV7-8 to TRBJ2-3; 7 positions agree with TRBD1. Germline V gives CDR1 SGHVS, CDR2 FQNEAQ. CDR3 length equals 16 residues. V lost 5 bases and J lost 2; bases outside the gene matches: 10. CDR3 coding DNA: TGTGCCAGCAGCAGACAGGGAATGGGGGACACAGATACGCAGTATTTT. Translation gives CASSRQGMGDTDTQYF.

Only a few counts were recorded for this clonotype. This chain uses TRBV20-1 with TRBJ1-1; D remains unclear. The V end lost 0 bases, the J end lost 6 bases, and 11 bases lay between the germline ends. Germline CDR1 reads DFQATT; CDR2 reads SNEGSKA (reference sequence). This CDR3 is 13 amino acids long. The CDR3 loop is CSARDQVDAEAFF. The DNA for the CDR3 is TGCAGTGCTAGAGATCAGGTGGACGCTGAAGCTTTCTTT.

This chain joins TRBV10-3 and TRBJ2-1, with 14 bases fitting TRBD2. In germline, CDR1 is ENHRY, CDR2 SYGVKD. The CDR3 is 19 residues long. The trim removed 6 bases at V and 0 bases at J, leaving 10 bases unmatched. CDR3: CAIRVTSGGAPSSYNEQFF. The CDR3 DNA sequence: TGTGCCATCAGGGTGACTAGCGGGGGGGCGCCAAGCTCCTACAATGAGCAGTTCTTC.

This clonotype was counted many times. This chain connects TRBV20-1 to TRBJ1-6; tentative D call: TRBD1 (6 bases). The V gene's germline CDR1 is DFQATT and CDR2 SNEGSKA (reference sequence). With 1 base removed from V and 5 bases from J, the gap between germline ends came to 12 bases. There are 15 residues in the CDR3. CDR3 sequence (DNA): TGCAGTGCTAGAGTGGGGGGGCGAAATAATTCACCCCTCCACTTT. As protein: CSARVGGRNNSPLHF.

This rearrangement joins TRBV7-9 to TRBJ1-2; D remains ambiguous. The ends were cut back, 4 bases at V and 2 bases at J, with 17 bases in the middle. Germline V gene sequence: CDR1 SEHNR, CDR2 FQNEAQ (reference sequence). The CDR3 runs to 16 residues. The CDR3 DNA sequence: TGTGCCAGCAGCTCTCACCGCAACCAGTTAAACTATGGCTACACCTTC. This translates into CASSSHRNQLNYGYTF.

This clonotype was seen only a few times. For the CDR3, the DNA is TGTGCCAGCACCTCGGGGTCTGGTGGACCCCTCCACTTT. Amino acid sequence: CASTSGSGGPLHF. The genes are TRBV7-3 and TRBJ1-6; unclear D gene. This CDR3 has 13 amino acids. V was pared by 7 bases and J by 12 bases, with 16 bases between. The germline V gene has CDR1 SGHTA and CDR2 FQGTGA.

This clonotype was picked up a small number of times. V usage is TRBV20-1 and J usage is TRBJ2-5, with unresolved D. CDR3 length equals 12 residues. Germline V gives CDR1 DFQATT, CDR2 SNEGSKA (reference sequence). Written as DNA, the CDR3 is TGCTGGGGTCCTATGCACCAAGAGACCCAGTACTTC. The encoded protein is CWGPMHQETQYF.

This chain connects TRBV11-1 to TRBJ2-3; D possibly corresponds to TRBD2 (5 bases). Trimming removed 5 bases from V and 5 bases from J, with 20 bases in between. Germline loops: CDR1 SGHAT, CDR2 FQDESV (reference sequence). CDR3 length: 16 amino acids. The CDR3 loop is CASSPNRATEGDTQYF. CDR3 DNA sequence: TGTGCCAGCAGCCCGAACCGGGCCACAGAGGGAGATACGCAGTATTTT.

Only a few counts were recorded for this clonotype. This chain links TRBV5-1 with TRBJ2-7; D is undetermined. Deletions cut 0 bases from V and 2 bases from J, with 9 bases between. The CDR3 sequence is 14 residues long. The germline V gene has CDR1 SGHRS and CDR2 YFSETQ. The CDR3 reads CASSLELTTYEQYF. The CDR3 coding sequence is TGCGCCAGCAGCTTGGAACTGACGACCTACGAGCAGTACTTC.

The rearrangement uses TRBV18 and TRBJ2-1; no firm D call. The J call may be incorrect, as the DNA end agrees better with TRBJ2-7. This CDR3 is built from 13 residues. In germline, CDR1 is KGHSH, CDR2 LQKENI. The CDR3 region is CASSPNSFYEQYF. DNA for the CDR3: TGTGCCAGCTCACCAAACAGCTTTTACGAGCAGTACTTC.

CDR3 sequence reads: CASSYNGTDNQPQHF. The DNA for the CDR3 is TGTGCCAGCAGTTACAACGGGACGGATAATCAGCCCCAGCATTTT. This chain uses TRBV6-5 with TRBJ1-5; maybe TRBD1 (5 bases). V was shortened by 2 bases and J by 4 bases, with 12 bases between the two germline ends. Germline V gives CDR1 MNHEY, CDR2 SVGAGI. The CDR3 is made up of 15 amino acids.

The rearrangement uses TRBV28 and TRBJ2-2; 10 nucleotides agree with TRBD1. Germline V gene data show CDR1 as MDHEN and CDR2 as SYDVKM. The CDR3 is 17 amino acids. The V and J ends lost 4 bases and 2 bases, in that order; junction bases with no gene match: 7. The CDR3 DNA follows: TGTGCCAGCAGTTCGACAAGGACAGGGGGTAACACCGGGGAGCTGTTTTTT. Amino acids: CASSSTRTGGNTGELFF.